This T cell receptor beta chain was identified in a study of identical twins. Germline V gene sequence: CDR1 MNHEY, CDR2 SVGAGI. J lost 7 bases, V lost 4 bases, and 4 bases had no gene match. The CDR3 is made up of 14 amino acids. This clonotype was seen many times. TCRdb reprocessed the 5' RACE reads with MiXCR, giving one entry per CDR3 protein. Of 640,000 or so distinct CDR3 sequences detected, less than 7% appear once; the ten largest clones hold 1.5% to 2%. The clonotype originates from a man younger than 30 in good health. Input material: naive T cells sorted from blood. The V call is TRBV6-5, the J call TRBJ1-6, with 7 bases aligning to TRBD1. The chain's CDR3 is CASSSTGYNSPLHF. In DNA, the CDR3 is TGTGCCAGCAGTTCGACAGGGTACAATTCACCCCTCCACTTT.